A single sample is the source of the 13 T cell receptor beta chains below, sequenced in a study of T cell changes during pregnancy in multiple sclerosis. The data were produced by immunoSEQ multiplex PCR, yet TCRdb's version contains in-frame clones alone and is incomplete. The sample lists approximately 85,000 clones, approximately 90% occurring once. The sample in question was peripheral blood, obtained in the first trimester of pregnancy. The receptors originated from a female donor with multiple sclerosis, enrolled in a pregnancy study.

V usage is TRBV5-1 and J usage is TRBJ2-5, with TRBD2 identical over 7 bases. The CDR3 runs 15 residues. V gave up 0 bases and J gave up 0 bases; unmatched junction bases: 2. Germline V gene sequence: CDR1 SGHRS, CDR2 YFSETQ. CDR3 protein: CASSLDRGDQETQYF. CDR3 nucleotides: TGCGCCAGCAGCTTGGACCGGGGGGACCAAGAGACCCAGTACTTC.

V is TRBV15 and J is TRBJ2-6, with D possibly being TRBD1 (6 bases). Germline V lookup: CDR1 LNHNV, CDR2 YYDKDF (reference sequence). Trimming removed 0 bases from V and 2 bases from J, with 14 bases in between. The length of the CDR3 is 18 residues. DNA of the CDR3: TGTGCCACCAGCAGAGATCGTCCCGCAGGGGCTGGGGCCAACGTCCTGACTTTC. Amino acid sequence: CATSRDRPAGAGANVLTF.

The V gene is TRBV30, the J gene TRBJ1-1; TRBD1 matches at 7 bases. The V gene end was trimmed by 3 bases and the J gene end by 0 bases; junction bases not matched to a gene: 10. The CDR3 has 16 residues. Germline-derived CDR1 and CDR2 are GTSNPN and SVGIG (reference sequence). The CDR3 region is CAWRTTGVLMNTEAFF. DNA of the CDR3: TGTGCCTGGAGGACCACAGGGGTACTGATGAACACTGAAGCTTTCTTT.

The chain couples TRBV2 to TRBJ2-5; D ambiguous. The CDR3 length is 13 residues. The V end lost 5 bases, the J end lost 5 bases, and 12 bases lay between the germline ends. Per the germline V gene, CDR1 is SNHLY and CDR2 is FYNNEI. The CDR3, as DNA: TGTGCCAGCAGTTCTTCAATACGGGAGACCCAGTACTTC. Its protein product is CASSSSIRETQYF.

The V and J genes are TRBV6-5 and TRBJ2-5; TRBD2 agrees at 10 bases. Losses at the gene ends were 5 bases for V and 2 bases for J; bases not matched to a gene: 5. Per germline, CDR1 MNHEY and CDR2 SVGAGI. The length of the CDR3 is 15 residues. The CDR3 sequence is CASSPGLAYQETQYF. CDR3 nucleotide sequence: TGTGCCAGCAGTCCGGGACTAGCGTATCAAGAGACCCAGTACTTC.

This chain links TRBV27 with TRBJ2-7, with TRBD2 identical over 7 bases. CDR3 length equals 13 residues. Per germline, CDR1 MNHEY and CDR2 SMNVEV (reference sequence). The trim removed 8 bases at V and 1 base at J, leaving 5 bases unmatched. The CDR3 coding sequence is TGTGCCAGCCGGGGAGGGGCTTCCTACGAGCAGTACTTC. Amino acid sequence: CASRGGASYEQYF.

In this sample, this clone turned up once. This rearrangement joins TRBV7-9 to TRBJ1-2; D may be TRBD1 (5 bases). Germline-derived CDR1 and CDR2 are SEHNR and FQNEAQ (reference sequence). V lost 0 bases and J 2 bases, leaving 10 bases between the germline ends. The length of the CDR3 is 15 residues. In DNA, the CDR3 is TGTGCCAGCAGCTTAGCGCTGGGGCAGAACTATGGCTACACCTTC. Translation gives CASSLALGQNYGYTF.

This clone was detected only once. The J gene is TRBJ2-2, the V gene TRBV2; perhaps TRBD2 as D (7 bases). CDR1 and CDR2 from the germline V gene are SNHLY and FYNNEI. The CDR3 extends over 13 amino acids. Trimming removed 7 bases at V and 7 bases at J, with 13 bases between. CDR3 in amino acids: CASTGRGGGELFF. DNA of the CDR3: TGTGCCAGCACCGGAAGGGGGGGCGGGGAGCTGTTTTTT.

The rearrangement uses TRBV7-2 and TRBJ1-3; 10 bases are a match to TRBD1. This CDR3 contains 15 residues. CDR1 and CDR2 from the germline V gene are SGHTA and FQGNSA. V was clipped by 5 bases and J by 4 bases; unmatched bases: 5. The CDR3 loop reads CASSRQGAPGNTIYF. DNA for the CDR3: TGTGCCAGCAGCCGACAGGGGGCACCGGGAAACACCATATATTTT.

This sequence joins TRBV29-1 and TRBJ2-1; TRBD2 matches 8 bases. The CDR3 covers 14 residues. Germline assignment: CDR1 SQVTM and CDR2 ANQGSEA. The trim removed 7 bases at V and 0 bases at J, leaving 5 bases unmatched. CDR3: CSGAGGSSYNEQFF. DNA of the CDR3: TGCAGCGGTGCGGGGGGCAGCTCCTACAATGAGCAGTTCTTC.

V usage is TRBV9 and J usage is TRBJ2-2, with D tentatively TRBD2 (6 bases). V lost 4 bases and J 6 bases, leaving 19 bases between the germline ends. CDR1 SGDLS and CDR2 YYNGEE come from the germline V gene. CDR3 length: 16 amino acids. The CDR3 sequence is CASSTYTGGGPGELFF. CDR3 bases: TGTGCCAGCAGCACCTATACCGGGGGTGGGCCCGGGGAGCTGTTTTTT.

The CDR3 reads CASSLYLGPTEAFF. The CDR3 DNA sequence: TGTGCCAGCAGCTTGTATTTGGGGCCAACTGAAGCTTTCTTT. The chain links TRBV5-5 to TRBJ1-1; possibly TRBD1 for D (5 bases). The ends were cut back, 1 base at V and 5 bases at J, with 12 bases in the middle. CDR1 is SGHKS, CDR2 YYEKEE, per germline (reference sequence). This CDR3 is built from 14 residues.

This chain joins TRBV7-9 and TRBJ1-5; D call uncertain. This CDR3 has 13 amino acids. Germline V gene lookup returns CDR1 SEHNR and CDR2 FQNEAQ (reference sequence). Deletions cut 1 base from V and 9 bases from J, with 10 bases between. CDR3 DNA sequence: TGTGCCAGCAGCTTAGGTGGAGAAGGGCCCCAGCATTTT. Translation: CASSLGGEGPQHF.